This TCR beta chain appears in the sequencing data of a study of metastatic and nonmetastatic thyroid tumors. Study in general: The comparison covered peripheral blood and tumor or nodule tissue in malignant and benign thyroid patients.

This clone has at least ten counts. Its antigen is undetermined. The study's findings and limits: Across blood and tumor, TCR beta diversity in malignant thyroid tumors was reportedly significantly higher than in benign nodules.

None of the patients had undergone any treatment ahead of thyroid surgery. TCRdb reanalyzed the PCR reads with MiXCR. Of roughly 81,000 clones in the sample, 8% to 9.5% were seen once. The source is a female donor with papillary thyroid cancer or a benign thyroid nodule (not recorded which). Some clones in this sample may be carry-over from other donors' samples. The specimen was blood.

CDR3 DNA: TGTGCCAGCAGTGCATTACCGGGACAGTCCAATTCACCCCTCCACTTT. Protein: CASSALPGQSNSPLHF. The rearrangement uses TRBV6-1 and TRBJ1-6, with 7 bases that match TRBD1. This CDR3 has 16 residues. Germline V CDR1 and CDR2: MNHNS, SASEGT. Trimming took 4 bases from V and 7 from J; bases not matched to a gene: 10.